This TCR beta chain was obtained from a study of blood T cell repertoires in COVID-19 (dated by TCRdb to 2019 to 2021). Background for the entire study: Samples covering the acute and convalescent phases of COVID-19 were provided by collaborators in the United States, Italy and Spain. The material from the prospective study consisted of cDNA or gDNA derived from T cells, B-cell-depleted T cells, or PBMCs. Deeply sampled blood TCRbeta repertoires from subjects exposed to, actively infected with, or recovered from COVID-19 were included in the dataset. The repertoires were made available in a free public database intended to serve as a resource for research on the immune response to SARS-CoV-2. Samples came from the ongoing ImmuneRACE study (first 160 participants) plus 1,254 subjects from 6 global collaborators. Nearly every sample came with metadata listing a de-identified subject ID, COVID-19 status, age in years and sex. Where HLA class I and class II types were available, the types were taken from metadata supplied by the sample provider, not from assay-based typing. Results the study describes overall, beyond this receptor: Clinical and demographic metadata were provided uncurated, with the amount varying by source and participant.

For this clone: The specificity of this receptor is unknown. Base qualities are missing; no much larger clone stands one base away.

The collaborating institutions used their own protocols to collect whole blood in K2EDTA tubes. For TCRbeta analysis, collaborators shipped samples as frozen whole blood, isolated PBMCs, or DNA extracted from either of those sample types. The immunoSEQ Assay, a bias-controlled multiplex PCR, was used to amplify TCRbeta CDR3 regions from genomic DNA. Concerning the study's data processing: Nucleated cell counts per sample were estimated from amplification of reference gene primers within the assay. Sequence reads were collapsed and filtered to measure the absolute abundance of every unique TCRbeta CDR3 rearrangement. For each sample, productive Simpson clonality was calculated as the square root of Simpson's diversity index across productive rearrangements. The immuneACCESS repertoire file appears here via TCRdb, limited to in-frame rearrangements. These files lack a portion of the clones; in checked studies, under half of the deficit traces to unresolved V genes, and the cause of the others is not known. The V and J calls and clone size were taken over from that table, and D and trimming were inferred from the DNA. For this sample the table gives roughly 360,000 clones, of which 70% to 85% were detected only once. The biggest ten clones account for about 1% of the sample.

The sequencing sample was made of peripheral blood. This clonotype was obtained from a human donor with acute or convalescent COVID-19. The donor label of this sample is uncertain.

The CDR3 amino acid sequence is: CAWTSGTGGSMVYGYTF. The nucleotide sequence is TGTGCCTGGACCTCCGGGACAGGGGGCTCTATGGTCTATGGCTACACCTTC. The rearranged segments are TRBV30 and TRBJ1-2, and 12 junction bases match TRBD1. From a lookup of the germline V gene (reference sequence), CDR1 and CDR2 are GTSNPN and SVGIG. The junction shows trimming of 4 bases on V and 4 bases on J, and the gene matches do not reach 13 bases of it. Taken from cysteine to phenylalanine, the CDR3 has 17 residues. The DNA shown is the 51-base CDR3, in frame from base 1.